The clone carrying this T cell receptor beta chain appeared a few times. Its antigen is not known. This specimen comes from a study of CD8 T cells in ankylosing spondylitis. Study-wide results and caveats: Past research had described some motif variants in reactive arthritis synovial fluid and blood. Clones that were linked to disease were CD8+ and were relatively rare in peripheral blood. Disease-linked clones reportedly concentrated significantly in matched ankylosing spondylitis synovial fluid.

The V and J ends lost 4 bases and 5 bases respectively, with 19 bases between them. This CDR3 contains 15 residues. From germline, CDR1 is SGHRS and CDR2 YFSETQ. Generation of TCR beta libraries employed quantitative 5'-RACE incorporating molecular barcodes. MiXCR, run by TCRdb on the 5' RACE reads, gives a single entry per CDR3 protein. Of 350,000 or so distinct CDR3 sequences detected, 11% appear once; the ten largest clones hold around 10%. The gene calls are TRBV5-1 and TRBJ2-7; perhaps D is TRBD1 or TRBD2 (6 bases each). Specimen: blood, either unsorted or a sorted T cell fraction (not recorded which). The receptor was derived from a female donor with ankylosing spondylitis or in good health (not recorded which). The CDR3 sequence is CASSPGGGQSNEQYF. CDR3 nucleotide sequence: TGCGCCAGCAGCCCCGGAGGGGGACAATCGAACGAGCAGTACTTC.